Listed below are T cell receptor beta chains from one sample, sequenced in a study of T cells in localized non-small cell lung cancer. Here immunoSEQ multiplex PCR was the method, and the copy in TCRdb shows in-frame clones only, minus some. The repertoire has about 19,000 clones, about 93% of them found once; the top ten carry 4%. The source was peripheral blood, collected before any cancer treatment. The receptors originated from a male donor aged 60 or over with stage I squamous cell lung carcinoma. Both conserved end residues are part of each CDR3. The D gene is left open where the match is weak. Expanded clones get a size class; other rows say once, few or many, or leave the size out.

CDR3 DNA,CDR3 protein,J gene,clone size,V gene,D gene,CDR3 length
TGTGCCAGTGGGGGGTACTCTGGGGCCAACGTCCTGACTTTC,CASGGYSGANVLTF,TRBJ2-6,-,TRBV19,-,14
TGCGCCAGCAGCTTGGAACCAGGACAGAACTACGAGCAGTACTTC,CASSLEPGQNYEQYF,TRBJ2-7,-,TRBV5-1,-,15
TGTGCCAGTAGTATTGGGACAGGGGAAAGTTTTCGCCCTGAAGCTTTCTTT,CASSIGTGESFRPEAFF,TRBJ1-1,-,TRBV19,TRBD1,17
TGTGCCAGCAGTTCCGCCTACCCGGGACTAGCGGGACACTACACCTACAATGAGCAGTTCTTC,CASSSAYPGLAGHYTYNEQFF,TRBJ2-1,-,TRBV27,TRBD2,21
TGTGCCAGCAGCCCTAGCGGGAGCGGCCAAGAGACCCAGTACTTC,CASSPSGSGQETQYF,TRBJ2-5,-,TRBV4-2,TRBD2,15
TGTGCCAGCAGTCCGGGACAGGGCATTTACGAGCAGTACTTC,CASSPGQGIYEQYF,TRBJ2-7,-,TRBV28,TRBD1,14
TGTGCCTGGAGTGCCCAGACTAGCGGGAAGTACGAGCAGTACTTC,CAWSAQTSGKYEQYF,TRBJ2-7,-,TRBV30,TRBD2,15
TGTGCCTGGAGCGGAGGGGACTATGGCTACACCTTC,CAWSGGDYGYTF,TRBJ1-2,-,TRBV30,-,12
TGTGCCAGCAGCCTGGGACAGGGTCGGCTCCAAGAGACCCAGTACTTC,CASSLGQGRLQETQYF,TRBJ2-5,-,TRBV7-3,TRBD1,16
TGTGCCAGCAGCTCAGGGGGGAATGAGCAGTTCTTC,CASSSGGNEQFF,TRBJ2-1,-,TRBV11-1,-,12
TGCGCCAGCAGCCAAGTACTGCAGAGCACAGATACGCAGTATTTT,CASSQVLQSTDTQYF,TRBJ2-3,-,TRBV4-3,-,15
TGTGCCAGACCGGGACTCGCAAGGCATACGCAGTATTTT,CARPGLARHTQYF,TRBJ2-3,-,TRBV5-8,-,13
TGTGCCAGCATAGACGACGAAAAACTGTTTTTT,CASIDDEKLFF,TRBJ1-4,-,TRBV6-5,-,11
TGTGCCAGCACCACGAGGGGCGGGAGCTCCTACAATGAGCAGTTCTTC,CASTTRGGSSYNEQFF,TRBJ2-1,-,TRBV5-4,TRBD2,16
TGTGCCAGCTCACCACAAGGGACAGGGGAGGGCGAGCAGTACTTC,CASSPQGTGEGEQYF,TRBJ2-7,-,TRBV18,TRBD1,15
TGCAGTGCTCTCCGCACCTACGAGCAGTACTTC,CSALRTYEQYF,TRBJ2-7,-,TRBV20-1,-,11
TGTGCCAGCCGAGGACCTCAATACGAGTCTTCACCCCTCCACTTT,CASRGPQYESSPLHF,TRBJ1-6,-,TRBV6-5,-,15
TGTGCCAGCAGCTCTCCCCAGGGGGCGAGGTTGGAGCAGTACTTC,CASSSPQGARLEQYF,TRBJ2-7,few,TRBV28,TRBD1,15
TGTGCCAGCTCACCACTTTTGGGACTAGCGCAAGACAATGAGCAGTTCTTC,CASSPLLGLAQDNEQFF,TRBJ2-1,-,TRBV18,TRBD2,17
TGTGCCAGCAGCTCATGGATTAGCGTCCCCCTCGACTCACAGAATACGCAGTATTTT,CASSSWISVPLDSQNTQYF,TRBJ2-3,-,TRBV7-2,-,19
TGCGCCAGCAGCTACCAGGGGGCGGTAGATTCACCCCTCCACTTT,CASSYQGAVDSPLHF,TRBJ1-6,-,TRBV5-1,TRBD1,15
TGCGCCAGCAGCTTGGCGAGGGAGGCTGAAGCTTTCTTT,CASSLAREAEAFF,TRBJ1-1,-,TRBV5-1,-,13
TGTGCCAGCAGTTTAGTCCCTAGCGGGGAGGAAGATACGCAGTATTTT,CASSLVPSGEEDTQYF,TRBJ2-3,-,TRBV27,TRBD2,16
TGTGCCAGCACGACTGGGGCCTACGAGCAGTACTTC,CASTTGAYEQYF,TRBJ2-7,-,TRBV28,-,12
TGTGCCAGCAGCCCTGGGGGGGCTGATGGCTACACCTTC,CASSPGGADGYTF,TRBJ1-2,-,TRBV7-2,-,13
TGTGCCAGCAGTCCCGCGGGACTAGCGGGAGTGGAGTTCTTC,CASSPAGLAGVEFF,TRBJ2-1,once,TRBV28,TRBD2,14
TGCGCCAGCAGCCAAGAAGGGACAGTTACCGGGGAGCTGTTTTTT,CASSQEGTVTGELFF,TRBJ2-2,-,TRBV4-3,TRBD1,15
TGCGCCAGCAGCCAAGACTACAGGGTAGCTTCTGTCCATGAGCAGTTCTTC,CASSQDYRVASVHEQFF,TRBJ2-1,few,TRBV4-3,-,17
TGTGCCAGCAGCTTAAGCGGCAACCCCTTGGGCGCTTTCTTT,CASSLSGNPLGAFF,TRBJ1-1,-,TRBV7-9,-,14
TGCGCCAGCAGCTTGGGGGACAGCTGGGTGGGCACTGAAGCTTTCTTT,CASSLGDSWVGTEAFF,TRBJ1-1,-,TRBV5-1,TRBD1,16
TGTGCCAGCTCACCACCTGGTGGACTTTTCTACGAGCAGTACTTC,CASSPPGGLFYEQYF,TRBJ2-7,-,TRBV18,-,15
TGTGCCAGTAGTATAGGAGGCGGGAGCGCCTACAATGAGCAGTTCTTC,CASSIGGGSAYNEQFF,TRBJ2-1,-,TRBV19,TRBD2,16
TGTGCCAGCAGTTTAGGGGCGACTAGCCTGGAGACCCAGTACTTC,CASSLGATSLETQYF,TRBJ2-5,-,TRBV28,TRBD2,15
TGCAGCGTTGGCTCTTTTGTGACCGGGGAGCTGTTTTTT,CSVGSFVTGELFF,TRBJ2-2,once,TRBV29-1,-,13
TGTGCCAGCAGCCTTTACACCGGGGAGCTGTTTTTT,CASSLYTGELFF,TRBJ2-2,-,TRBV7-2,-,12
TGTGCCACCCCCGGGTCTTTGGCAGATACGCAGTATTTT,CATPGSLADTQYF,TRBJ2-3,-,TRBV15,-,13
TGTGCCAGCAGCGTAGGTTGGCAGTCGGAGCAGTACTTC,CASSVGWQSEQYF,TRBJ2-7,-,TRBV9,-,13
TGTGCCAGCTGGGGCACAGATACGCAGTATTTT,CASWGTDTQYF,TRBJ2-3,-,TRBV18,-,11
TGTGCCAGAGGGACTAGCGGGGGTAATGAGCAGTTCTTC,CARGTSGGNEQFF,TRBJ2-1,-,TRBV2,TRBD2,13
TGTGCCAGCAGACGGGACCCCACAGGGGGCGATGGCTACACCTTC,CASRRDPTGGDGYTF,TRBJ1-2,-,TRBV7-2,TRBD1,15
TGTGCCAGCAGCTTCATTAGCGGGAGCTCCTACGAGCAGTACTTC,CASSFISGSSYEQYF,TRBJ2-7,-,TRBV7-2,TRBD2,15
TGCGCCAGCAGCCAAGATTATAATGTCGGACTTCTCTCCTACAATGAGCAGTTCTTC,CASSQDYNVGLLSYNEQFF,TRBJ2-1,-,TRBV4-3,-,19
TGTGCCAGCAGTTCTCTTTTAGCGGGAGTCGCCGGGGAGCTGTTTTTT,CASSSLLAGVAGELFF,TRBJ2-2,-,TRBV6-6,TRBD2,16
TGTGCCAGCAGTTATGGTCGGGGCCTCAACTATGGCTACACCTTC,CASSYGRGLNYGYTF,TRBJ1-2,once,TRBV6-5,-,15
TGTGCCAGCAGCGTCGGGACAGGGGGCCGGTTGTCGAACACCGGGGAGCTGTTTTTT,CASSVGTGGRLSNTGELFF,TRBJ2-2,-,TRBV13,TRBD1,19
TGCGCCAGCAGCTTGGGAGGGACTACCACCTACGAGCAGTACTTC,CASSLGGTTTYEQYF,TRBJ2-7,-,TRBV5-1,TRBD2,15
TGCGCCAGCAGTGACGTGGCCCGGGAAAGCGAGCAGTACTTC,CASSDVARESEQYF,TRBJ2-7,once,TRBV10-2,-,14
TGTGCCAGCAGCTTAGTCCAGAGTGGCTACACCTTC,CASSLVQSGYTF,TRBJ1-2,few,TRBV11-2,-,12
TGTGCCAGCAGCTCTTTCCAAGGGGGAACGCCTCCGGATACGCAGTATTTT,CASSSFQGGTPPDTQYF,TRBJ2-3,-,TRBV5-4,-,17
TGTGCCACGGTAGCAAGGAGTTCAGACAATGAGCAGTTCTTC,CATVARSSDNEQFF,TRBJ2-1,-,TRBV2,-,14
TGTGCCAGCAGCTTAGTTGGGGGGAGCTACGAGCAGTACTTC,CASSLVGGSYEQYF,TRBJ2-7,-,TRBV7-2,-,14
TGTGCCAGCAGTTACTCCCCCACCGGGGAGCTGTTTTTT,CASSYSPTGELFF,TRBJ2-2,-,TRBV6-5,-,13
TGTGCCAGCAGCCAATCCCGGACTGTTATCTACGAGCAGTACTTC,CASSQSRTVIYEQYF,TRBJ2-7,-,TRBV4-2,-,15
TGTGCCAGCAGCGTAGGGGGGTACTTCACAGATACGCAGTATTTT,CASSVGGYFTDTQYF,TRBJ2-3,-,TRBV9,-,15
TGTGCCAGCAGCCCAGGCGGGGATACGCAGTATTTT,CASSPGGDTQYF,TRBJ2-3,-,TRBV7-9,-,12
TGTGCCAGCAGCACCGGACTAGCGGGAACAGATACGCAGTATTTT,CASSTGLAGTDTQYF,TRBJ2-3,once,TRBV7-9,TRBD2,15
TGTGCCACCAGCAGAGACAGGGGCGTTGAAGAGACCCAGTACTTC,CATSRDRGVEETQYF,TRBJ2-5,-,TRBV15,-,15
TGTGCCAGCAGTTCCAGTCCGAATGGAAACACCATATATTTT,CASSSSPNGNTIYF,TRBJ1-3,-,TRBV28,-,14
TGTGCCAGCAGCGTGATTGACAGCAGCTATGGCTACACCTTC,CASSVIDSSYGYTF,TRBJ1-2,-,TRBV9,-,14